Sequencing of this T cell receptor (beta chain) was carried out in a study of cytomegalovirus exposure and HLA in healthy donors. Study context: Within an early data release were 80 million to 90 million unique TCRs drawn from HLA-typed donors.

The V gene lost 0 bases and the J gene lost 7 bases, with 13 bases spanning the gap. The CDR3 covers 14 residues. CDR1 and CDR2 (germline): MNHEY, SVGAGI. In its sample, this clone was seen a few times. What it binds is unknown. Both 60 Vbeta primers and 13 Jbeta primers went into the PCR. Assay: immunoSEQ multiplex PCR; the TCRdb copy retains only in-frame clones and omits some. The sample lists about 120,000 clones, about 80% occurring once. Study-wide points: Most likely, a cluster of highly shared sequence variants arose as a sequencing artifact. Later on, an analysis showed TCR association rates differing by HLA locus, with DRB1 the most and HLA-C the fewest.

The rearrangement joins TRBV6-5 to TRBJ2-7; tentative D call: TRBD1 (7 bases). This sequence originates from a man younger than 40 in good health and CMV-seropositive. The sequenced sample was PBMCs. As DNA, the CDR3 is TGTGCCAGCAGTTACTCCCCAGGGGGAGGAGAGCAGTACTTC. It is translated as CASSYSPGGGEQYF.